This T cell receptor (beta chain) was sequenced for a study of blood T cell repertoires in COVID-19. At the level of the study: Spain, Italy and the United States supplied samples that represented acute and convalescent COVID-19. Sources were T cells, B-cell-depleted T cells, or PBMCs; the material itself was cDNA or gDNA.

The germline V gene encodes CDR1 SNHLY and CDR2 FYNNEI. V lost 3 bases, J lost 2 bases, and 8 bases lay in between. This CDR3 has 15 amino acids. In the authors' workflow: Amplifying reference gene primers gave estimates of nucleated cell counts. Profiling relied on immunoSEQ multiplex PCR, and the TCRdb table lists in-frame clones only, not all of them. V, J and clone size are those of that table, while D and trimming were read from the DNA. The sample carries 100,000 to 150,000 clones, around 80% recorded once. In Seattle, patients joined the study during active infection and were tracked longitudinally.

This clonotype originated in a man aged 25 to 45 with COVID-19, enrolled during active disease. The sample was peripheral blood. The chain carries TRBV2 and TRBJ2-6; D might be TRBD2 (5 bases). CDR3: CASSDDGAGANVLTF. CDR3 bases: TGTGCCAGCAGTGATGACGGGGCTGGGGCCAACGTCCTGACTTTC.